Presented here are 20 T cell receptor beta chains from one specimen sequenced in a study of shared clonotypes between healthy human individuals. The protocol was immunoSEQ multiplex PCR, while the TCRdb copy is restricted to in-frame clones and leaves out a portion. The profile shows 2 million to 3 million clones, around 94% of them singletons. Material: naive CD4+ T cells sorted from blood. Subset of the sample: CD45RA+ positively selected. The receptors were gathered from a man in his late teens or twenties in good health.

Here the CDR3 DNA reads TGTGCCAGCAGCCCCGGGACGGTGAACACCGGGGAGCTGTTTTTT. Protein product: CASSPGTVNTGELFF. The chain employs TRBV11-2 and TRBJ2-2; either TRBD1 or TRBD2 may supply D (5 bases each). Trimming removed 5 bases from V and 1 base from J, with 11 bases in between. The germline V gene encodes CDR1 SGHAT and CDR2 FQNNGV. The CDR3 covers 15 residues.

CDR3 coding DNA: TGCGCCAGCAGTCAATTCCTGACAGGCCCATTATACACCCGGAACTATGGCTACACCTTC. Translating gives CASSQFLTGPLYTRNYGYTF. The chain carries TRBV23-1 and TRBJ1-2; D possibly corresponds to TRBD1 (6 bases). TRBV23-1 is given ORF status, its function remaining uncertain. This CDR3 has 20 amino acids. Trimming cost V 1 base and J 2 bases, with 26 bases left between them.

The V call is TRBV5-1, the J call TRBJ2-2; 7 bases fit TRBD2. CDR3 length: 16 residues. The J segment lost 2 bases and the V segment lost 1 base, leaving 5 bases of the junction unmatched. CDR1 and CDR2 from the germline V gene are SGHRS and YFSETQ. This chain's CDR3 is CASSLFPAGNTGELFF. CDR3 in DNA: TGCGCCAGCAGCTTGTTTCCAGCGGGAAACACCGGGGAGCTGTTTTTT.

The gene calls are TRBV10-1 and TRBJ2-1, with TRBD2 identical over 7 bases. Germline V lookup: CDR1 WNHNN, CDR2 SYGVQD (reference sequence). Germline trimming cut 3 bases from V and 8 bases from J; bases unmatched to any gene: 7. The CDR3 runs 14 residues. The CDR3 reads CASSEGTKDHEQFF. CDR3 DNA sequence: TGCGCCAGCAGTGAAGGGACTAAGGACCATGAGCAGTTCTTC.

J is TRBJ2-7 and V is TRBV19, with D perhaps assigned TRBD1 or TRBD2 (5 bases each). Germline values: CDR1 LNHDA, CDR2 SQIVND (reference sequence). With 6 bases removed from V and 6 bases from J, the gap between germline ends came to 15 bases. The length of the CDR3 is 13 residues. In DNA form, the CDR3 reads TGTGCCAGTAGCCAGGGATTCGGGGCCGAGCAGTACTTC. As protein: CASSQGFGAEQYF.

The chain employs TRBV28 and TRBJ2-4; 7 bases map to TRBD1. Germline V CDR1 and CDR2: MDHEN, SYDVKM. CDR3 length: 16 amino acids. The J segment lost 1 base and the V segment lost 5 bases, leaving 8 bases of the junction unmatched. The CDR3 nucleotides read TGTGCCAGCAGTCCCCGGGACAGTTTGGCCAAAAACATTCAGTACTTC. Amino acid sequence: CASSPRDSLAKNIQYF.

V gene TRBV11-2 combines with J gene TRBJ2-3; possibly TRBD1 or TRBD2 for D (5 bases each). Germline CDR1 and CDR2: SGHAT and FQNNGV. With 6 bases removed from V and 3 bases from J, the gap between germline ends came to 13 bases. This CDR3 comprises 14 residues. CDR3 in amino acids: CASSLGDGTDTQYF. Written as DNA, the CDR3 is TGTGCCAGCAGTTTGGGGGATGGGACAGATACGCAGTATTTT.

The rearrangement uses TRBV5-4 and TRBJ2-2; 10 bases fit TRBD1. The V and J ends lost 3 bases and 6 bases, in that order; junction bases with no gene match: 8. The CDR3 loop spans 16 amino acids. Germline V gene sequence: CDR1 SGHNT, CDR2 YYREEE (reference sequence). The CDR3 region is CASSWNRDRGAGELFF. The CDR3, as DNA: TGTGCCAGCAGCTGGAACCGGGACAGGGGAGCCGGGGAGCTGTTTTTT.

Notes on this clone: Other DNA sequences of this sample code for an identical CDR3. The rearrangement joins TRBV9 to TRBJ2-3; D gene unclear. Germline V lookup: CDR1 SGDLS, CDR2 YYNGEE. The V end lost 2 bases, the J end lost 4 bases, and 2 bases lay between the germline ends. The CDR3 has 11 residues. CDR3 protein: CASSVADTQYF. The CDR3 bases are TGTGCCAGCAGCGTCGCAGATACGCAGTATTTT.

This chain uses TRBV11-2 with TRBJ1-3; D gene uncertain. Trimming took off 5 bases at V and 2 bases at J, with 7 bases between the two ends. The germline V gene encodes CDR1 SGHAT and CDR2 FQNNGV. The CDR3 runs 13 residues. This chain's CDR3 is CASSPRPGNTIYF. CDR3 in DNA: TGTGCCAGCAGCCCCCGACCTGGAAACACCATATATTTT.

This sequence joins TRBV28 and TRBJ1-4, with a weak D call TRBD1 (5 bases). Germline V gene lookup returns CDR1 MDHEN and CDR2 SYDVKM. The CDR3 runs to 16 residues. V lost 5 bases and J lost 2, with 15 bases in between. The CDR3 DNA is TGTGCCAGCAGTCGGACACCTCGCCCCACTAATGAAAAACTGTTTTTT. This encodes CASSRTPRPTNEKLFF. Combining the CDR3 with reference TRBV28 and TRBJ1-4 gives the whole variable domain DVKVTQSSRYLVKRTGEKVFLECVQDMDHENMFWYRQDPGLGLRLIYFSYDVKMKEKGDIPEGYSVSREKKERFSLILESASTNQTSMYLCASSRTPRPTNEKLFFGSGTQLSVL.

The chain recombines TRBV12-5 with TRBJ2-3; maybe TRBD1 (6 bases). The V and J ends lost 3 bases and 3 bases respectively, with 13 bases between them. The CDR3 loop spans 15 amino acids. Germline values: CDR1 LGHNT, CDR2 FRNRAP. In DNA form, the CDR3 reads TGTGCTAGTGGTTTACAGGGTATTCAAACAGATACGCAGTATTTT. Translated, it gives CASGLQGIQTDTQYF.

Comment on this clone: Other DNA sequences from this sample encode an identical CDR3 as well. The chain combines TRBV10-3 with TRBJ2-2; 10 bases line up with TRBD1. Germline values: CDR1 ENHRY, CDR2 SYGVKD. The CDR3 length is 15 residues. The V and J ends lost 4 bases and 3 bases, in that order; junction bases with no gene match: 2. CDR3 sequence (DNA): TGTGCCATCAGTGTAGGGACAGGGGACACCGGGGAGCTGTTTTTT. Amino acid sequence: CAISVGTGDTGELFF.

This clone was detected only once. CDR3 sequence reads: CASSPTATDAYGYTF. The CDR3 region has the DNA TGTGCCAGCTCACCGACTGCGACAGACGCCTATGGCTACACCTTC. The chain combines TRBV18 with TRBJ1-2, with D possibly matching TRBD1 (5 bases). In germline, CDR1 is KGHSH, CDR2 LQKENI. The V end lost 3 bases, the J end lost 4 bases, and 15 bases lay between the germline ends. CDR3 length equals 15 residues. Drawing the rest from reference TRBV18 and TRBJ1-2, the complete variable domain is NAGVMQNPRHLVRRRGQEARLRCSPMKGHSHVYWYRQLPEEGLKFMVYLQKENIIDESGMPKERFSAEFPKEGPSILRIQQVVRGDSAAYFCASSPTATDAYGYTFGSGTRLTVV.

The chain combines TRBV7-2 with TRBJ2-7; the match to TRBD2 covers 8 bases. CDR3 length: 15 residues. In germline, CDR1 is SGHTA, CDR2 FQGNSA. J lost 5 bases, V lost 5 bases, and 11 bases had no gene match. As DNA, the CDR3 is TGTGCCAGCAGCCCCAAATTACGGGAGGGAAACGAGCAGTACTTC. Amino acid sequence: CASSPKLREGNEQYF.

This sequence joins TRBV11-2 and TRBJ2-2, with TRBD1 matching 7 bases. The J segment lost 4 bases and the V segment lost 5 bases, leaving 7 bases of the junction unmatched. The germline gives CDR1 SGHAT, CDR2 FQNNGV. This CDR3 comprises 15 residues. The CDR3, as DNA: TGTGCCAGCAGCACGTTTGCAGGGGGCACCGGGGAGCTGTTTTTT. This sequence encodes CASSTFAGGTGELFF.

The CDR3 DNA reads TGTGCCATCAGTGAACGACAGGGGCTCACCGGGGAGCTGTTTTTT. Translated: CAISERQGLTGELFF. This sequence joins TRBV10-3 and TRBJ2-2; the match to TRBD1 covers 8 bases. The CDR3 runs to 15 residues. From germline, CDR1 is ENHRY and CDR2 SYGVKD. J gave up 4 bases and V 3 bases, and 4 bases lay outside the gene matches.

The V call is TRBV6-6, the J call TRBJ1-6; 7 nucleotides agree with TRBD1. The junction had 4 bases not matched to a gene; V was cut back by 6 bases and J by 2 bases. Germline lookup yields CDR1 MNHNY and CDR2 SVGAGI (reference sequence). The CDR3 spans 15 residues. CDR3 region: CASRLQGPYNSPLHF. The CDR3 coding sequence is TGTGCCAGCAGGTTACAGGGGCCCTATAATTCACCCCTCCACTTT.

This sequence joins TRBV30 and TRBJ2-1; no clear D gene. Germline V gives CDR1 GTSNPN, CDR2 SVGIG (reference sequence). The CDR3 loop spans 12 amino acids. Between the trimmed V and J ends, which lost 1 base and 9 bases, there was a span of 10 bases. CDR3 bases: TGTGCCTGGAGTGCGAACTATCCTGAGCAGTTCTTC. Translated, it gives CAWSANYPEQFF.

The V call is TRBV19, the J call TRBJ2-1; TRBD1 matches at 8 bases. The CDR3 extends over 16 amino acids. CDR1 LNHDA and CDR2 SQIVND come from the germline V gene (reference sequence). The J segment lost 6 bases and the V segment lost 1 base, leaving 8 bases of the junction unmatched. CDR3 loop: CASSIGGTGGFNEQFF. The DNA of the CDR3 is TGTGCCAGTAGTATAGGAGGTACAGGGGGGTTCAATGAGCAGTTCTTC.